This T cell receptor (beta chain) was identified in a study of blood T cell repertoires in COVID-19. For the study at large: The United States, Italy and Spain supplied acute and convalescent COVID-19 samples. PBMCs, B-cell-depleted T cells, or T cells provided the cDNA or gDNA that made up the material.

Original handling: Estimation of nucleated cell counts relied on the amplification of reference gene primers. Clones were read by immunoSEQ multiplex PCR, and TCRdb kept only the in-frame ones, dropping some. V and J calls and clone size come straight from that table; D and trimming were deduced from the DNA. This table holds fewer than 85,000 clones, more than 65% found once. This CDR3 is built from 17 residues. V was trimmed by 0 bases and J by 3 bases, leaving 15 bases between them. Germline CDR1 and CDR2: MNHEY and SVGEGT. This sequence joins TRBV6-2 or TRBV6-3 and TRBJ1-5; D unclear. Sequenced: peripheral blood. The sequence was collected from a woman aged 80 or over with active or convalescent COVID-19. CDR3 region: CASSYSRPRGFNQPQHF. CDR3 sequence (DNA): TGTGCCAGCAGTTACTCCCGGCCTCGGGGATTCAATCAGCCCCAGCATTTT.